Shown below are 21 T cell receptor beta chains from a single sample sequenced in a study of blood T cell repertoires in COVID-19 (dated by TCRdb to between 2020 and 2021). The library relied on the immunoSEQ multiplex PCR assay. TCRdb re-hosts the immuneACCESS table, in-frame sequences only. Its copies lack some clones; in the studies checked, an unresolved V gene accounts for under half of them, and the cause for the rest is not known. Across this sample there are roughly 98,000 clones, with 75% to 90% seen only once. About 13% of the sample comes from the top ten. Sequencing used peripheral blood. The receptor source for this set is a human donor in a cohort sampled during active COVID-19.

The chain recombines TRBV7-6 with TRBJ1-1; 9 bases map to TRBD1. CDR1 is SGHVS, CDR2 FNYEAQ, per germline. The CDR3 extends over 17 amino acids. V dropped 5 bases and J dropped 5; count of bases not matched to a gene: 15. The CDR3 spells CASSRLTYRGRWTEAFF. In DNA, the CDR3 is TGTGCCAGCAGCCGCCTTACCTACAGGGGGCGCTGGACTGAAGCTTTCTTT.

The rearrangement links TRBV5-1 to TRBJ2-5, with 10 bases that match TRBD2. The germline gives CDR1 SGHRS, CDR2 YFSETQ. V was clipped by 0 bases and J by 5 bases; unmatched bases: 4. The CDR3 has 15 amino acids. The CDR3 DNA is TGCGCCAGCAGCTTGGCCTTAGCGGGGGGCGAGACCCAGTACTTC. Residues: CASSLALAGGETQYF.

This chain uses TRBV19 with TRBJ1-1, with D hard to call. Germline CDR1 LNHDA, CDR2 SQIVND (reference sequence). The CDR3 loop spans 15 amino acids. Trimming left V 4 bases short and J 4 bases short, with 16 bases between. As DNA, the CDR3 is TGTGCCAGTAGTACCGCTGGAGGGCTAAGCACTGAAGCTTTCTTT. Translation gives CASSTAGGLSTEAFF.

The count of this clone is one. Here the CDR3 reads CAISAAVNYGYTF. Written as DNA, the CDR3 is TGTGCCATCAGTGCGGCGGTAAACTATGGCTACACCTTC. The genes are TRBV10-3 and TRBJ1-2; D remains ambiguous. There are 13 residues in the CDR3. Deletions cut 4 bases from V and 2 bases from J, with 8 bases between. The germline V gene has CDR1 ENHRY and CDR2 SYGVKD.

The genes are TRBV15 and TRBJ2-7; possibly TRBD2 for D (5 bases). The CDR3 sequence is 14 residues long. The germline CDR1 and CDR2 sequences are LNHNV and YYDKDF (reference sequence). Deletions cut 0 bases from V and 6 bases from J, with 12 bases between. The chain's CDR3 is CATSRDRGLGEQYF. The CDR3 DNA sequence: TGTGCCACCAGCAGAGATAGAGGGTTAGGCGAGCAGTACTTC.

For the CDR3, the DNA is TGTGCCAGCAGTTCTCCTACAGGGGGCGTATACGAGCAGTACTTC. This sequence encodes CASSSPTGGVYEQYF. The chain combines TRBV27 with TRBJ2-7; TRBD1 matches 9 bases. V trimming: 4 bases; J trimming: 4 bases; junction bases outside the gene matches: 8. Germline-derived CDR1 and CDR2 are MNHEY and SMNVEV (reference sequence). The length of the CDR3 is 15 residues.

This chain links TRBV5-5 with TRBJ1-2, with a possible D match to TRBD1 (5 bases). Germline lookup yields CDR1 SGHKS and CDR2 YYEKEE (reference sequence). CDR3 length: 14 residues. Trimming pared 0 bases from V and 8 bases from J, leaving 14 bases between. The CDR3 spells CASSLDRGIPGYTF. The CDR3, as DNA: TGTGCCAGCAGCTTGGATAGGGGAATCCCGGGCTACACCTTC. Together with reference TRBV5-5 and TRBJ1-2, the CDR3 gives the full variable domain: DAGVTQSPTHLIKTRGQQVTLRCSPISGHKSVSWYQQVLGQGPQFIFQYYEKEERGRGNFPDRFSARQFPNYSSELNVNALLLGDSALYLCASSLDRGIPGYTFGSGTRLTVV.

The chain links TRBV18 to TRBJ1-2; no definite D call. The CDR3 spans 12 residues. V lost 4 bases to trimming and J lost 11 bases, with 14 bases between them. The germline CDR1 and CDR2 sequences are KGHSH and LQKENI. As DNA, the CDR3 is TGTGCCAGCTCACGAGGGTATAGAGAGTACACCTTC. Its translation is CASSRGYREYTF.

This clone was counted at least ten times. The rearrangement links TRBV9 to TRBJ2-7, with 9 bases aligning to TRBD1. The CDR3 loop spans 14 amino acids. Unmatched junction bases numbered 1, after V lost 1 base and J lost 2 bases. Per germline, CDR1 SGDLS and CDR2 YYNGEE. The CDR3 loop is CASSVRQGAYEQYF. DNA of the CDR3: TGTGCCAGCAGCGTAAGACAGGGGGCCTACGAGCAGTACTTC.

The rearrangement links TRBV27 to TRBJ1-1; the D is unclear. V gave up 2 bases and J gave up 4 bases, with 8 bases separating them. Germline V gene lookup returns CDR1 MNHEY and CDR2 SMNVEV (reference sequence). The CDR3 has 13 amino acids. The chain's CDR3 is CASSLNIGTEAFF. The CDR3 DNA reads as TGTGCCAGCAGTTTAAACATTGGCACTGAAGCTTTCTTT.

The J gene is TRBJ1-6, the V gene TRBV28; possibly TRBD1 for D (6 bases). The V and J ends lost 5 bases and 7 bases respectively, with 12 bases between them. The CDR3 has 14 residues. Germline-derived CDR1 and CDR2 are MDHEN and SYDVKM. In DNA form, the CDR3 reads TGTGCCAGCAGTGTGACAGGAGGCAATTCACCCCTCCACTTT. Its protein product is CASSVTGGNSPLHF. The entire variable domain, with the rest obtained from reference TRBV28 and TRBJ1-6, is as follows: DVKVTQSSRYLVKRTGEKVFLECVQDMDHENMFWYRQDPGLGLRLIYFSYDVKMKEKGDIPEGYSVSREKKERFSLILESASTNQTSMYLCASSVTGGNSPLHFGNGTRLTVT.

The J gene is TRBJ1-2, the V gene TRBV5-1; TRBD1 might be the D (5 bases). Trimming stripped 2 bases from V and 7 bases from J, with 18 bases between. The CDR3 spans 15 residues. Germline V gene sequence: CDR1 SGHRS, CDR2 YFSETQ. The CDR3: CASSFRGDWSVGYTF. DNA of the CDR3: TGCGCCAGCAGCTTCCGGGGGGATTGGTCGGTTGGCTACACCTTC.

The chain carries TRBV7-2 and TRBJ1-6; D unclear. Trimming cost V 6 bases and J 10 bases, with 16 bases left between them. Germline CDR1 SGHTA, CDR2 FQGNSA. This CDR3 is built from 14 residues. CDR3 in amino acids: CASSLRAGGSPLHF. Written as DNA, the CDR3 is TGTGCCAGCAGTTTAAGGGCAGGCGGGTCACCCCTCCACTTT.

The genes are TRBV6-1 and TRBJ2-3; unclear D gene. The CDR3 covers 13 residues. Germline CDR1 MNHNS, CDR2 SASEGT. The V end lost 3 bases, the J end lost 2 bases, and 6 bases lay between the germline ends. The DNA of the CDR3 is TGTGCCAGCAGTGACAGGTTCACAGATACGCAGTATTTT. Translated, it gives CASSDRFTDTQYF.

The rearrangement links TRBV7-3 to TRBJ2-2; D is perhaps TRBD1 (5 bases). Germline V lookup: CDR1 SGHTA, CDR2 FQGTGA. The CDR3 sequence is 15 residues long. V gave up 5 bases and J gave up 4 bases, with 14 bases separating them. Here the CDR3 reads CASSPFPQGTGELFF. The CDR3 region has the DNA TGTGCCAGCAGCCCCTTTCCCCAGGGCACCGGGGAGCTGTTTTTT. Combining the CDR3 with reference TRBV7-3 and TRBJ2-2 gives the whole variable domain GAGVSQTPSNKVTEKGKYVELRCDPISGHTALYWYRQSLGQGPEFLIYFQGTGAADDSGLPNDRFFAVRPEGSVSTLKIQRTERGDSAVYLCASSPFPQGTGELFFGEGSRLTVL.

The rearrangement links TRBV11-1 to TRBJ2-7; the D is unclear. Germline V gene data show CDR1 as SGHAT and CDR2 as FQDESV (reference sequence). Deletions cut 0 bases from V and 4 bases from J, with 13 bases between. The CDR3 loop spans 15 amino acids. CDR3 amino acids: CASSLASGLVYEQYF. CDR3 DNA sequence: TGTGCCAGCAGCTTAGCGTCCGGGTTGGTATACGAGCAGTACTTC.

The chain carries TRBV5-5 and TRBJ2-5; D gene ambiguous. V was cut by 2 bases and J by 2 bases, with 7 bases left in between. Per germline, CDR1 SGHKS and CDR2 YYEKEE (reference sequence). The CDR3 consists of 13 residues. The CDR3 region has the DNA TGTGCCAGCAGCTTCGGCAGGCAAGAGACCCAGTACTTC. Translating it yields CASSFGRQETQYF.

CDR3 in amino acids: CASSYGGSTDTQYF. Written as DNA, the CDR3 is TGTGCCAGCAGTTACGGGGGGAGCACAGATACGCAGTATTTT. The V and J genes are TRBV6-6 and TRBJ2-3, with D possibly TRBD2 on 6 matching bases. Germline V gene sequence: CDR1 MNHNY, CDR2 SVGAGI (reference sequence). The CDR3 is 14 residues long. V gave up 2 bases and J gave up 0 bases, with 6 bases separating them.

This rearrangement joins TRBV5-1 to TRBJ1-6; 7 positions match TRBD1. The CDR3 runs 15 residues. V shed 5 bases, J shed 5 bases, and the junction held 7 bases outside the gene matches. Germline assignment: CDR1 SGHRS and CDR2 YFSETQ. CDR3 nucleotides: TGCGCCAGCAGTCGGTTGGGGACAGATAATTCACCCCTCCACTTT. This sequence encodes CASSRLGTDNSPLHF.

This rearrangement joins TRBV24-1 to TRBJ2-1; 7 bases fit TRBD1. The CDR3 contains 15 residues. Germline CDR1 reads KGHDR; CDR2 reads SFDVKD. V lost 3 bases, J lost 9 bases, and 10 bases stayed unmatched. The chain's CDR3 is CATSDTTGDGGEQFF. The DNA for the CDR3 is TGTGCCACCAGTGATACAACAGGGGACGGAGGTGAGCAGTTCTTC.

The CDR3 is CAWSGPVQKTQYF. CDR3 sequence (DNA): TGTGCCTGGAGTGGGCCCGTACAGAAGACCCAGTACTTC. The genes are TRBV30 and TRBJ2-5; D remains ambiguous. Trimming removed 1 base at V and 6 bases at J, with 12 bases between. This CDR3 contains 13 residues. Germline values: CDR1 GTSNPN, CDR2 SVGIG (reference sequence).